The 32 T cell receptor beta chains below come from one sample, sequenced in a study of naive and memory T cell subsets. Antigens of these TCRs are unknown. Findings of the study overall: Naive repertoires, especially CD8, held a few larger clonotypes, possibly memory cells re-expressing CD45RA.

Two oligonucleotides, mixed equimolar, formed the beta constant-region primer covering TRBC1 and TRBC2. Nested alpha and beta constant-region primers with the SP2 primer drove four PCR rounds on ligated cDNA. Each CDR3 protein is one row after TCRdb ran MiXCR on the UMI-ligation and nested PCR reads. The sample lists roughly 83,000 distinct CDR3 sequences, about 10% seen once, with just over 0.13% in the top ten. The sample taken for sequencing was naive CD4+ T cells from blood. These receptors were obtained from a human donor in good health.

On this clonotype itself: One base away lies a much larger clone, so this may be a sequencing read error. This chain connects TRBV29-1 to TRBJ2-5, with 9 bases identical to TRBD1. This CDR3 comprises 13 residues. Looked up from germline, CDR1 is SQVTM and CDR2 is ANQGSEA. The CDR3 region is CSAGQGVQETKYF. In DNA form, the CDR3 reads TGCAGCGCGGGACAGGGAGTACAAGAGACCAAGTACTTC.

The sample holds many counts of this clonotype. The genes are TRBV11-3 and TRBJ2-1; 12 bases map to TRBD2. Germline assignment: CDR1 SGHNT and CDR2 YENEEA. This CDR3 is 15 amino acids long. J lost 8 bases, V lost 5 bases, and 7 bases had no gene match. The CDR3 protein is CASSPRTSGTYEQFF. CDR3 coding DNA: TGTGCCAGCAGCCCGCGGACTAGCGGGACGTATGAGCAGTTCTTC.

This clonotype was detected only a few times. This sequence joins TRBV4-2 and TRBJ1-1; a weak D match, TRBD1 (5 bases). The CDR3 spans 14 residues. V lost 3 bases, J lost 2 bases, and 10 bases lay in between. Per the germline V gene, CDR1 is LGHNA and CDR2 is YNFKEQ. The CDR3 loop is CASSQMTENTEAFF. In DNA form, the CDR3 reads TGTGCCAGCAGCCAGATGACAGAAAACACTGAAGCTTTCTTT.

V is TRBV19 and J is TRBJ2-7; TRBD1 agrees at 9 bases. The CDR3 has 15 residues. Looked up from germline, CDR1 is LNHDA and CDR2 is SQIVND (reference sequence). Unmatched junction bases numbered 6, after V lost 3 bases and J lost 3 bases. CDR3 DNA sequence: TGTGCCAGTAGTATTGCCACAGGGGGCGGCTACGAGCAGTACTTC. This translates into CASSIATGGGYEQYF. Full variable domain (remainder filled in from reference TRBV19 and TRBJ2-7): DGGITQSPKYLFRKEGQNVTLSCEQNLNHDAMYWYRQDPGQGLRLIYYSQIVNDFQKGDIAEGYSVSREKKESFPLTVTSAQKNPTAFYLCASSIATGGGYEQYFGPGTRLTVT.

The sample holds a few counts of this clonotype. J is TRBJ1-5 and V is TRBV19; weak D call: TRBD1 (6 bases). The CDR3 covers 14 residues. The V and J ends lost 5 bases and 6 bases respectively, with 14 bases between them. The germline gives CDR1 LNHDA, CDR2 SQIVND (reference sequence). The CDR3 DNA is TGTGCCAGTAGTCCACTTCAGGGGTTTCAGCCCCAGCATTTT. Translation gives CASSPLQGFQPQHF.

The DNA for the CDR3 is TGTGCCAGCAGCCCAGGGTTTTCCTACAATGAGCAGTTCTTC. Translation gives CASSPGFSYNEQFF. The V call is TRBV7-3, the J call TRBJ2-1; D possibly corresponds to TRBD1 (5 bases). The CDR3 length is 14 residues. Germline V CDR1 and CDR2: SGHTA, FQGTGA. V was pared by 5 bases and J by 1 base, with 9 bases between.

This clonotype has a handful of counts. The chain joins TRBV9 to TRBJ2-3; TRBD1 aligns across 7 bases. The germline CDR1 and CDR2 sequences are SGDLS and YYNGEE. J gave up 8 bases and V 0 bases, and 0 bases lay outside the gene matches. This CDR3 has 12 amino acids. CDR3 protein: CASSVEGATQYF. CDR3 in DNA: TGTGCCAGCAGCGTAGAGGGGGCTACGCAGTATTTT.

This chain links TRBV18 with TRBJ2-3; D remains unclear. The CDR3 contains 15 residues. The germline gives CDR1 KGHSH, CDR2 LQKENI. V was shortened by 6 bases and J by 3 bases, with 16 bases between the two germline ends. DNA for the CDR3: TGTGCCAGCTCTCCCCGGGCCTTGGGGACAGATACGCAGTATTTT. Encoded protein: CASSPRALGTDTQYF.

Only a few counts were recorded for this clonotype. The CDR3 DNA reads TGTGCCAGCAGTCGGGACGCTTCGAGGATGAACACTGAAGCTTTCTTT. Translation gives CASSRDASRMNTEAFF. The chain couples TRBV6-6 to TRBJ1-1; D is possibly TRBD1 (5 bases). The germline gives CDR1 MNHNY, CDR2 SVGAGI (reference sequence). The CDR3 length is 16 residues. V lost 5 bases and J 0 bases, leaving 16 bases between the germline ends.

This clonotype was detected many times. This chain uses TRBV7-9 with TRBJ1-1; no firm D call. The CDR3 length is 16 residues. The germline V and J ends were trimmed by 1 base and 2 bases, with 14 bases remaining between them. Germline assignment: CDR1 SEHNR and CDR2 FQNEAQ (reference sequence). The CDR3 DNA follows: TGTGCCAGCAGCTTAGGAGCCTCTCTCGGAAACACTGAAGCTTTCTTT. It codes for CASSLGASLGNTEAFF.

This clonotype was observed a few times. The chain has TRBV14 and TRBJ1-2, with D unresolved. Between the trimmed V and J ends, which lost 4 bases and 7 bases, there was a span of 7 bases. Germline values: CDR1 SGHDN, CDR2 FVKESK. There are 11 residues in the CDR3. This chain's CDR3 is CASSLSGGYTF. The CDR3, as DNA: TGTGCCAGCAGCCTCTCCGGTGGCTACACCTTC.

This sequence joins TRBV10-3 and TRBJ2-1; 13 bases align to TRBD2. V lost 4 bases to trimming and J lost 7 bases; unmatched junction nucleotides: 4. This CDR3 spans 15 amino acids. Germline V gene data show CDR1 as ENHRY and CDR2 as SYGVKD. The DNA of the CDR3 is TGTGCCATCAGTGGAACTAGCGGGGGGGGTAATGAGCAGTTCTTC. This translates into CAISGTSGGGNEQFF.

This clonotype was found a few times. The genes are TRBV6-2 or TRBV6-3 and TRBJ2-3, with D possibly being TRBD2 (6 bases). The CDR3 runs to 16 residues. Germline values: CDR1 MNHEY, CDR2 SVGEGT. V gave up 2 bases and J gave up 1 base, with 13 bases separating them. CDR3 sequence (DNA): TGTGCCAGCAGTTACAGCGCTAGCGCCGGCACAGATACGCAGTATTTT. Amino acids: CASSYSASAGTDTQYF.

This chain connects TRBV2 to TRBJ2-7; D not resolved. Germline V gene sequence: CDR1 SNHLY, CDR2 FYNNEI. The germline V and J ends were trimmed by 4 bases and 5 bases, with 15 bases remaining between them. The CDR3 totals 14 residues. The CDR3 spells CASSVSQASDEQYF. In DNA form, the CDR3 reads TGTGCCAGCAGTGTTAGTCAGGCAAGCGACGAGCAGTACTTC.

The V and J genes are TRBV6-2 or TRBV6-3 and TRBJ2-5, with TRBD1 matching 8 bases. The CDR3 loop spans 13 amino acids. V gave up 6 bases and J gave up 3 bases; unmatched junction bases: 3. Germline V gene sequence: CDR1 MNHEY, CDR2 SVGEGT. The CDR3 region is CASRTGAKETQYF. The CDR3 region has the DNA TGTGCCAGCAGGACAGGGGCTAAAGAGACCCAGTACTTC.

The chain uses TRBV18 and TRBJ2-2; D is ambiguous. Germline V gives CDR1 KGHSH, CDR2 LQKENI. Trimming shortened V by 0 bases and J by 6 bases, and 2 bases separated the two germline ends. There are 12 residues in the CDR3. CDR3 sequence reads: CASSPPAGELFF. Written as DNA, the CDR3 is TGTGCCAGCTCACCACCGGCCGGGGAGCTGTTTTTT.

There are a few counts of this clonotype. This chain uses TRBV2 with TRBJ2-7; D call uncertain. The CDR3 is 13 residues long. Trimming removed 6 bases from V and 5 bases from J, with 14 bases in between. Looked up from germline, CDR1 is SNHLY and CDR2 is FYNNEI. CDR3 nucleotides: TGTGCCAGCAGGGACCACGCGGCCGACGAGCAGTACTTC. Its protein is CASRDHAADEQYF.

This clonotype was recorded many times. The chain links TRBV27 to TRBJ1-5; D is possibly TRBD1 (5 bases). Germline CDR1 is MNHEY and CDR2 is SMNVEV (reference sequence). V was pared by 3 bases and J by 2 bases, with 11 bases between. The CDR3 sequence is 15 residues long. CDR3 in DNA: TGTGCCAGCAGTTTCTACGGGGGAGGCAATCAGCCCCAGCATTTT. Translating it yields CASSFYGGGNQPQHF.

This clonotype has a count of ten or more. CDR3 amino acids: CSARDRIAGNSYEQYF. CDR3 in DNA: TGCAGTGCTAGGGATAGGATAGCGGGGAACTCCTACGAGCAGTACTTC. The chain couples TRBV20-1 to TRBJ2-7, with TRBD2 matching 8 bases. J was trimmed by 0 bases and V by 3 bases; bases with no gene match: 10. Germline CDR1 reads DFQATT; CDR2 reads SNEGSKA (reference sequence). This CDR3 comprises 16 residues.

There are many counts of this clonotype. The chain is built from TRBV18 and TRBJ2-3, with 7 bases that match TRBD1. The CDR3 is made up of 14 amino acids. V trimming: 2 bases; J trimming: 2 bases; junction bases outside the gene matches: 1. CDR1 and CDR2 from the germline V gene are KGHSH and LQKENI. The CDR3 nucleotides are TGTGCCAGCTCACCAACAGGGGTCACAGATACGCAGTATTTT. Its translation is CASSPTGVTDTQYF.

This clonotype was found many times. The gene calls are TRBV27 and TRBJ2-1; 11 bases line up with TRBD2. This CDR3 contains 20 residues. Germline loops: CDR1 MNHEY, CDR2 SMNVEV (reference sequence). The ends lost 3 bases at V and 7 bases at J; junction bases unmatched: 20. The CDR3 loop is CASSFLSGHQTSGRHNEQFF. As DNA, the CDR3 is TGTGCCAGCAGTTTTCTTTCGGGACACCAAACTAGCGGGAGACATAATGAGCAGTTCTTC.

The chain recombines TRBV28 with TRBJ1-1; unclear D gene. Germline loops: CDR1 MDHEN, CDR2 SYDVKM. Trimming cost V 5 bases and J 4 bases, with 14 bases left between them. The length of the CDR3 is 14 residues. CDR3 bases: TGTGCCAGCAGTACCCCGTACCGGGGCACTGAAGCTTTCTTT. Protein sequence: CASSTPYRGTEAFF.

This clonotype was observed at least ten times. The chain recombines TRBV20-1 with TRBJ2-7; 8 bases agree with TRBD2. Unmatched junction bases numbered 10, after V lost 6 bases and J lost 3 bases. This CDR3 spans 14 amino acids. Germline CDR1 DFQATT, CDR2 SNEGSKA (reference sequence). The CDR3 nucleotides are TGCAGTGCCTCCCCTTCGGGAGGGAACTACGAGCAGTACTTC. Translation: CSASPSGGNYEQYF.

The chain has TRBV7-2 and TRBJ2-1; D call uncertain. With the DNA end fitting TRBJ2-7 better, the J assignment may be wrong. This CDR3 is built from 12 residues. The germline V gene has CDR1 SGHTA and CDR2 FQGNSA. The DNA of the CDR3 is TGTGCCAGCAGCTTTGCGCGAAATGAGCAGTACTTC. This sequence encodes CASSFARNEQYF.

The J gene is TRBJ1-1, the V gene TRBV7-2, with D possibly matching TRBD1 (5 bases). Per germline, CDR1 SGHTA and CDR2 FQGNSA. The CDR3 is 13 amino acids. Trimming pared 8 bases from V and 1 base from J, leaving 11 bases between. The CDR3 coding sequence is TGTGCCAGCTTGGAGGGGCCGAACACTGAAGCTTTCTTT. Its translation is CASLEGPNTEAFF.

On this clonotype itself: Sequence at one end of the junction differs from germline and may be a read error. The J gene is TRBJ1-4, the V gene TRBV7-2, with 7 bases aligning to TRBD1. Germline V CDR1 and CDR2: SGHTA, FQGNSA. This CDR3 is built from 16 residues. CDR3 sequence: CASSLKGAGVDENLFF. CDR3 nucleotides: TGTGCCAGCAGCTTAAAGGGGGCAGGGGTGGATGAAAATCTGTTTTTT. The whole variable domain, remainder taken from reference TRBV7-2 and TRBJ1-4, is GAGVSQSPSNKVTEKGKDVELRCDPISGHTALYWYRQSLGQGLEFLIYFQGNSAPDKSGLPSDRFSAERTGGSVSTLTIQRTQQEDSAVYLCASSLKGAGVDENLFFGSGTQLSVL.

This rearrangement joins TRBV10-3 to TRBJ1-1, with D unclear. CDR1 and CDR2 from the germline V gene are ENHRY and SYGVKD. The CDR3 runs to 13 residues. Between the trimmed V and J ends, which lost 10 bases and 3 bases, there was a span of 15 bases. The chain's CDR3 is CASSSQTDTEAFF. CDR3 coding DNA: TGTGCCAGCTCTTCGCAAACGGACACTGAAGCTTTCTTT.

This clonotype showed up just a few times. The V call is TRBV27, the J call TRBJ2-7; possible D gene TRBD2, 5 bases. This CDR3 region has 13 residues. The germline V and J ends were trimmed by 0 bases and 5 bases, with 8 bases remaining between them. The germline gives CDR1 MNHEY, CDR2 SMNVEV (reference sequence). CDR3 in amino acids: CASSLSRGNEQYF. DNA for the CDR3: TGTGCCAGCAGTTTATCACGAGGGAACGAGCAGTACTTC.

This clonotype has a count of ten or more. V and J are TRBV20-1 and TRBJ1-2, with 10 bases that match TRBD1. The germline gives CDR1 DFQATT, CDR2 SNEGSKA (reference sequence). The CDR3 spans 13 residues. Written as DNA, the CDR3 is TGCAGCGTAGGGACAGGGGATGGGTATGGCTACACCTTC. Translation gives CSVGTGDGYGYTF.

This clonotype was detected a few times. This chain uses TRBV7-9 with TRBJ1-6; TRBD1 is a possible D gene (5 bases). Between the trimmed V and J ends, which lost 3 bases and 10 bases, there was a span of 10 bases. The CDR3 is made up of 13 amino acids. The V gene's germline CDR1 is SEHNR and CDR2 FQNEAQ (reference sequence). The CDR3: CASSLRGYSPLHF. CDR3 DNA sequence: TGTGCCAGCAGCTTGAGGGGTTACTCACCCCTCCACTTT. Together with reference TRBV7-9 and TRBJ1-6, the CDR3 gives the full variable domain: DTGVSQNPRHKITKRGQNVTFRCDPISEHNRLYWYRQTLGQGPEFLTYFQNEAQLEKSRLLSDRFSAERPKGSFSTLEIQRTEQGDSAMYLCASSLRGYSPLHFGNGTRLTVT.

This clonotype showed up many times. The chain couples TRBV6-2 or TRBV6-3 to TRBJ2-7; weak D call: TRBD2 (6 bases). The CDR3 is 14 residues long. V shed 7 bases and J shed 3 bases, with 16 bases lying between them. Germline CDR1 reads MNHEY; CDR2 reads SVGEGT. CDR3 sequence reads: CASNRGSNDYEQYF. The CDR3 nucleotides read TGTGCCAGCAACCGGGGGAGCAACGACTACGAGCAGTACTTC.

The chain couples TRBV7-9 to TRBJ2-1; D is uncertain. V lost 8 bases and J 6 bases, leaving 8 bases between the germline ends. CDR3 length: 11 amino acids. Looked up from germline, CDR1 is SEHNR and CDR2 is FQNEAQ (reference sequence). The CDR3 region has the DNA TGTGCCAGCGGGATCCTCAATGAGCAGTTCTTC. It encodes CASGILNEQFF.